This T cell receptor beta chain was observed in a study of blood T cell repertoires in COVID-19. Study-level information: There were acute and convalescent COVID-19 samples, and they came from the United States, Italy and Spain. T cells, B-cell-depleted T cells, or PBMCs provided the cDNA or gDNA that served as material.

As handled by the study authors: It was from reference gene primer amplification that nucleated cell counts were estimated. Using immunoSEQ multiplex PCR, the repertoire was profiled, and TCRdb retains in-frame clones only, with some absent. Clone size and V and J calls were adopted from that table, with D and trimming inferred from the DNA. The sample yields roughly 200,000 clones, approximately 88% seen once. What was sequenced was peripheral blood. The origin of this receptor is a man aged 35 to 55 with acute or convalescent COVID-19.

CDR3 sequence: CASGRDSRYEKLFF. The CDR3 coding sequence is TGTGCTAGTGGCCGGGACAGCCGGTATGAAAAACTGTTTTTT. This chain connects TRBV12-5 to TRBJ1-4, with 7 nucleotides matching TRBD1. The CDR3 contains 14 residues. V dropped 6 bases and J dropped 6; count of bases not matched to a gene: 7. Looked up from germline, CDR1 is LGHNT and CDR2 is FRNRAP.